The next 15 T cell receptor beta chains were all read from a single sample in a study of tumor-infiltrating lymphocytes in primary liver carcinoma. Starting from 500 ng of total RNA, TCR beta cDNA was produced with a primer in the constant region. The TCR beta library was amplified through three nested multiplex PCR rounds in a modified ARM-PCR procedure. A C-beta reverse primer and TRBV1-TRBV30 forward primers served in each of the first two PCR rounds, at about 10 cycles apiece. In TCRdb, the multiplex PCR reads were re-called with MiXCR into one record per CDR3 protein. This sample carries roughly 80,000 distinct CDR3 sequences, 69% of them seen once, and the ten largest clones take less than 30%. From approximately 20-30 mg of unsorted bulk tissue, DNA and RNA were co-extracted together. Input material: tumor-adjacent normal liver tissue. Receptors were obtained from a man between 35 and 55 years old with primary liver carcinoma and hepatitis B virus infection.

This clonotype came up many times. V and J are TRBV6-5 and TRBJ2-2; 12 nucleotides match TRBD2. Per the germline V gene, CDR1 is MNHEY and CDR2 is SVGAGI. V lost 5 bases and J lost 6; bases outside the gene matches: 7. This CDR3 comprises 16 residues. CDR3 residues: CASSILTSGRPGELFF. As DNA, the CDR3 is TGTGCCAGCAGTATATTAACTAGCGGGAGGCCCGGGGAGCTGTTTTTT.

This clonotype was observed a handful of times. The J gene is TRBJ2-3, the V gene TRBV24-1; 10 bases align to TRBD2. The ends lost 4 bases at V and 5 bases at J; junction bases unmatched: 8. The CDR3 has 16 amino acids. The germline V gene encodes CDR1 KGHDR and CDR2 SFDVKD. Here the CDR3 reads CATSDPSGRERDTQYF. CDR3 DNA sequence: TGTGCCACCAGTGACCCTAGCGGGAGAGAAAGAGATACGCAGTATTTT.

This clonotype was observed many times. CDR3 sequence reads: CASSPHPDRTNYGYTF. The CDR3 nucleotides are TGTGCCAGCAGCCCTCACCCGGACAGAACTAACTATGGCTACACCTTC. This chain connects TRBV5-5 to TRBJ1-2, with D possibly TRBD1 on 6 matching bases. Germline loops: CDR1 SGHKS, CDR2 YYEKEE (reference sequence). V dropped 4 bases and J dropped 0 bases, with 16 bases sitting between them. This CDR3 contains 16 residues.

The rearrangement joins TRBV4-2 to TRBJ1-4, with D possibly matching TRBD1 (5 bases). V shed 3 bases and J shed 0 bases, with 23 bases lying between them. CDR1 is LGHNA and CDR2 is YNFKEQ in the germline V gene. The CDR3 loop spans 20 amino acids. CDR3 DNA: TGTGCCAGCAGCCATGAGTTTCAGGGAAAGGGGTCCGCAACTAATGAAAAACTGTTTTTT. This encodes CASSHEFQGKGSATNEKLFF.

This clonotype has ten or more counts. V is TRBV5-8 and J is TRBJ2-1; perhaps TRBD2 as D (6 bases). The CDR3 contains 15 residues. CDR1 SGHTS and CDR2 YDEGEE come from the germline V gene. The ends were cut back, 4 bases at V and 8 bases at J, with 19 bases in the middle. The CDR3 loop reads CASSPSVMGGYEQFF. CDR3 DNA: TGTGCCAGCAGCCCCTCAGTAATGGGAGGCTATGAGCAGTTCTTC.

This clonotype was detected a few times. The V and J genes are TRBV18 and TRBJ2-5; 9 bases match TRBD2. This CDR3 contains 17 residues. J lost 4 bases, V lost 3 bases, and 12 bases had no gene match. Germline values: CDR1 KGHSH, CDR2 LQKENI. The CDR3 loop reads CASSPGLASYPGETQYF. CDR3 DNA sequence: TGTGCCAGCTCACCGGGACTAGCATCTTACCCCGGAGAGACCCAGTACTTC. Full variable domain (outside the CDR3, taken from reference TRBV18 and TRBJ2-5): NAGVMQNPRHLVRRRGQEARLRCSPMKGHSHVYWYRQLPEEGLKFMVYLQKENIIDESGMPKERFSAEFPKEGPSILRIQQVVRGDSAAYFCASSPGLASYPGETQYFGPGTRLLVL.

This clonotype was seen repeatedly, ten times or more. V usage is TRBV11-1 and J usage is TRBJ2-1; 12 positions match TRBD2. Unmatched junction bases numbered 17, after V lost 3 bases and J lost 8 bases. Germline loops: CDR1 SGHAT, CDR2 FQDESV (reference sequence). This CDR3 has 19 amino acids. The CDR3 coding sequence is TGTGCCAGCAGCTTTACCTCTTATGCTAGCGGGAGGGCCGGGGATGAGCAGTTCTTC. This gives the protein CASSFTSYASGRAGDEQFF.

The sample holds one count of this clonotype. Without the conserved terminal phenylalanine or tryptophan, this CDR3 likely stems from a read error. The J gene is TRBJ2-2, the V gene TRBV12-3 or TRBV12-4; D is undetermined. This CDR3 spans 12 amino acids. Deletions cut 9 bases from V and 5 bases from J, with 10 bases between. The CDR3 bases are TGTGCCAGTAGTCCGCGGACCGGGGAGCTGTTTTCT. This codes for CASSPRTGELFS.

Note on this clonotype: Germline is not matched at one junction end, which may reflect a read error. The J gene is TRBJ2-7, the V gene TRBV9, with 9 bases aligning to TRBD1. CDR3 size: 14 residues. Germline V gene sequence: CDR1 SGDLS, CDR2 YYNGEE. CDR3 nucleotide sequence: TGTGCCAGCGGCGTGGGGACAGGGACATACGAGCAGTACTTC. It encodes CASGVGTGTYEQYF.

Remarks on this clonotype: One end of the junction does not line up with germline, which may come from a read error. This CDR3 reads CTSSQGHPLGQASYEQYF. Here the CDR3 DNA reads TGCACCAGCAGCCAAGGTCATCCGCTGGGACAGGCTTCCTACGAGCAGTACTTC. The chain links TRBV4-3 to TRBJ2-7, with 8 bases identical to TRBD1. The CDR3 spans 18 residues. Germline V gives CDR1 LGHNA, CDR2 YSLEER.

Comments on this clonotype: One base away lies a much larger clone, so this may be a sequencing read error. The chain links TRBV28 to TRBJ2-2; 7 nucleotides line up with TRBD1. The CDR3 covers 15 residues. Looked up from germline, CDR1 is MDHEN and CDR2 is SYDVKM. CDR3 DNA: TGTGCCAGCAGCCGGGACAGATTGAACACCGGGGAGCTGTCTTTT. Protein product: CASSRDRLNTGELSF. The variable domain in full, with the rest retrieved from reference TRBV28 and TRBJ2-2, is DVKVTQSSRYLVKRTGEKVFLECVQDMDHENMFWYRQDPGLGLRLIYFSYDVKMKEKGDIPEGYSVSREKKERFSLILESASTNQTSMYLCASSRDRLNTGELSFGEGSRLTVL.

As concerns this clonotype: A much larger clone lies one base from this, so it may be a read error. J is TRBJ2-7 and V is TRBV11-2, with 8 bases lining up with TRBD1. The CDR3 covers 16 residues. CDR1 and CDR2 (germline): SGHAT, FQNNGV. CDR3 protein: CTSSPPRTGYVYEQYF. CDR3 coding DNA: TGTACCAGCAGCCCCCCCCGGACAGGGTACGTCTACGAGCAGTACTTC.

This sequence joins TRBV29-1 and TRBJ2-3, with D perhaps TRBD2 (6 bases). The ends were cut back, 7 bases at V and 11 bases at J, with 25 bases in the middle. Looked up from germline, CDR1 is SQVTM and CDR2 is ANQGSEA. The CDR3 is made up of 14 amino acids. The CDR3 DNA sequence: TGCAGCGCTATCGGGACTCCCGGCACAGATGGGCAGTATTTT. It encodes CSAIGTPGTDGQYF.

Concerning this clonotype itself: At one end the junction does not follow the germline gene, possibly because of a read error. The chain links TRBV5-5 to TRBJ2-1; 7 bases are a match to TRBD2. Germline CDR1 is SGHKS and CDR2 is YYEKEE (reference sequence). There are 16 residues in the CDR3. As DNA, the CDR3 is TGTGCCGGCAGCTCCTTAGGGGCTAGCGGCGGGAATGAGCAGTTCTTC. It translates to CAGSSLGASGGNEQFF.

There are many counts of this clonotype. The chain has TRBV5-1 and TRBJ2-1; 12 bases align to TRBD1. The CDR3 totals 17 residues. Germline lookup yields CDR1 SGHRS and CDR2 YFSETQ. Trimming at V came to 5 bases and at J to 6 bases, leaving 12 bases not matched to a gene. The CDR3 protein is CASRSFSGTGGINEQFF. The CDR3 region has the DNA TGCGCCAGCAGAAGTTTCTCTGGGACAGGGGGCATCAATGAGCAGTTCTTC.